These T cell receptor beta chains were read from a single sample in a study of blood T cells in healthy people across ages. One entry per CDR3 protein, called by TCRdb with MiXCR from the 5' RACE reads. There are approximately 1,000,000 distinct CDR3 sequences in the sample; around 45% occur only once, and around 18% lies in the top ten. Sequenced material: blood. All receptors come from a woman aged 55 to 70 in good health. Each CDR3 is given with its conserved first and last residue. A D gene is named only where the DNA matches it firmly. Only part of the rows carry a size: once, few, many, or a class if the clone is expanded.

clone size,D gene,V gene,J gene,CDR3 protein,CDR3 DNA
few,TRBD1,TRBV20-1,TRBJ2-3,CSAPGQDRTDTQYF,TGCAGTGCCCCCGGACAGGATCGGACAGATACGCAGTATTTT
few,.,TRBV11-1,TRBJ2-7,CASSNGDNPYEQYF,TGTGCCAGCAGCAACGGGGACAACCCATACGAGCAGTACTTC
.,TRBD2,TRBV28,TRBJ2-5,CASSPWTSGGGETQYF,TGTGCCAGCAGTCCCTGGACTAGCGGGGGGGGAGAGACCCAGTACTTC
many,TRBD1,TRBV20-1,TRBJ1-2,CSARRGDRGGGGYTF,TGCAGTGCTAGAAGGGGGGACAGGGGCGGTGGTGGCTACACCTTC
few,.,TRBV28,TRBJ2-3,CASRSDGTDTQYF,TGTGCCTCACGGTCCGATGGCACAGATACGCAGTATTTT
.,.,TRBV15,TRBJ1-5,CATSRDFTQPQHF,TGTGCCACCAGCAGAGATTTTACGCAACCCCAGCATTTT
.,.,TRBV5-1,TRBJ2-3,CASSALEELDTQYF,TGCGCCAGCAGCGCGTTGGAGGAGCTGGATACGCAGTATTTT
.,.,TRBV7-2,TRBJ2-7,CASSSRVKGYEQYF,TGTGCCAGCAGCTCTAGAGTAAAGGGATACGAGCAGTACTTC
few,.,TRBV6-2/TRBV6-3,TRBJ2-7,CASSTRDIFYEQYF,TGTGCCAGCAGTACCCGGGACATCTTCTACGAGCAGTACTTC
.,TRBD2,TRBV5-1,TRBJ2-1,CASRSYPGLAGDEQFF,TGCGCCAGCAGATCCTACCCGGGACTAGCGGGAGATGAGCAGTTCTTC
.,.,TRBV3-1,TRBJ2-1,CASSQLIHYEQFF,TGTGCCAGCAGCCAACTTATTCACTATGAGCAGTTCTTC
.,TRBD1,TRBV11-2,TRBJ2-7,CASSLATGDIYEQYF,TGTGCCAGCAGCTTAGCCACAGGGGACATCTACGAGCAGTACTTC
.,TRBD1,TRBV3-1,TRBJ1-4,CASSQYQGVSTNEKLFF,TGTGCCAGCAGCCAATATCAGGGGGTTTCAACTAATGAAAAACTGTTTTTT
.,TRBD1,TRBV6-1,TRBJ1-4,CASNRQGSEKLFF,TGTGCCAGCAATCGACAGGGATCTGAAAAACTGTTTTTT
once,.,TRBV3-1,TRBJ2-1,CASSRGRAVYNEQFF,TGCGCCAGCAGCCGGGGCAGGGCCGTCTACAATGAGCAGTTCTTC